This is a list of T cell receptor beta chains from one sample in a study of sequential checkpoint blockade in melanoma. TCRdb keeps only in-frame clones here, not all; method: immunoSEQ multiplex PCR. Altogether under 20,000 clones are present, 77% being singletons, with the ten largest covering about 29%. The sequenced sample was CD8+ T cells sorted from blood (inferred from file names), obtained from a patient given nivolumab and ipilimumab in sequence. The receptors here all came from a human donor with melanoma. Both conserved end residues are trimmed from each CDR3. The order of the fields is V gene, CDR3 length, CDR3 protein.

TRBV30,13,AWSVLAVESGELF
TRBV7-9,14,ASTPPAGASTDTQY
TRBV4-1,14,ASSQGDTWYQETQY
TRBV6-1,11,ASSGFRAYGYT
TRBV21-1,16,ASSSDRLPRRVHSPLH
TRBV27,11,ASRDRGRYEQY
TRBV29-1,16,SVPGFTSGSPGRDEQF
TRBV11-2,13,ASSSGPGQGYEQY
TRBV6-4,12,ASSLWTGHNEQF
TRBV11-3,10,ASSLDSGEQY
TRBV4-1,12,ASSQTSGSKTQY
TRBV29-1,10,SVTGTDNEQF
TRBV5-1,15,ASSRLAEVFITDTQY
TRBV10-2,15,ASTESGPDRAFYGYT
TRBV27,15,ASSPSVLAVNTGELF
TRBV2,12,ASITGKGNTEAF
TRBV28,16,ASSLPLTEAGDRDTQY
TRBV9,13,ASSVRGGFLNEQF
TRBV9,11,ASSAANTGELF
TRBV14,14,ASSQDGQGAADTQY
TRBV5-5,11,ASTQMGTVEAF
TRBV7-2,17,ASRLTGSLAGVSRGELF
TRBV6-4,12,ASSDSPGSDTQY
TRBV4-3,14,ASSQGLLDRDNEQF
TRBV28,14,ASSSPPGTAYYEQY
TRBV4-3,17,ASSQEAGPLSYSNQPQH